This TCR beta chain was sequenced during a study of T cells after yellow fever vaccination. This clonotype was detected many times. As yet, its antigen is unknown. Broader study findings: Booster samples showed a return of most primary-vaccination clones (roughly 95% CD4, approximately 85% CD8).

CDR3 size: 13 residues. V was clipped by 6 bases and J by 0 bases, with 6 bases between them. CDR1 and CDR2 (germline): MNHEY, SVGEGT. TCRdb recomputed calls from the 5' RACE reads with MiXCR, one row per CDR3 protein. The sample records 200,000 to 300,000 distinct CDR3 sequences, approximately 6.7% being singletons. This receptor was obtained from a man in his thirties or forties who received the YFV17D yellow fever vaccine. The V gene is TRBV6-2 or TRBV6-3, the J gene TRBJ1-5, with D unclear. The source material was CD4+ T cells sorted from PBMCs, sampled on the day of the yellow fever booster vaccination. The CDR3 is CASSAYSNQPQHF. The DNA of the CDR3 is TGTGCCAGCAGCGCGTATAGCAATCAGCCCCAGCATTTT.